This T cell receptor beta chain was captured by sequencing in a study of cytomegalovirus exposure and HLA in healthy donors. On the study more broadly: Genotyping showed roughly 76% of roughly 400 donors falling in the Caucasian-associated ancestry cluster.

CDR1 and CDR2 (germline): MDHEN, SYDVKM. The CDR3 runs to 14 residues. With 3 bases removed from V and 4 bases from J, the gap between germline ends came to 12 bases. As regards this clone: Its specificity is unknown.

The PCR was carried out with 60 Vbeta primers and 13 Jbeta primers. The table came from immunoSEQ multiplex PCR; TCRdb's copy has only in-frame clones and leaves some out. Here the sample spans roughly 200,000 clones, about four fifths being singletons. Findings and caveats of the study: Analyses of presence/absence relied on an assumption of roughly uniform sequencing depth across donors. Sequencing likely caused a cluster of highly shared sequence variants.

Whereas donors were nominally healthy upon sampling, unrecorded immune exposures were probable. The chain recombines TRBV28 with TRBJ1-2; the D gene is possibly TRBD1 (5 bases). The sequenced material came from PBMCs. The receptor was derived from a male donor in good health and CMV-seronegative. CDR3: CASSLAGGGYGYTF. The CDR3 coding sequence is TGTGCCAGCAGTTTGGCGGGCGGGGGCTATGGCTACACCTTC.